The 28 T cell receptor beta chains listed next were all sequenced from one sample in a study of cytomegalovirus exposure and HLA in healthy donors. Vbeta (60) and Jbeta (13) primers were used in the PCR. Generated by immunoSEQ multiplex PCR, the TCRdb table keeps only in-frame clones and is missing some. The table shows roughly 150,000 clones, with 70% to 90% occurring only once. The sequenced sample consisted of PBMCs. All receptors derive from a woman younger than 35 in good health and CMV-seronegative.

This clone showed up just once. The chain has TRBV7-9 and TRBJ2-7, with TRBD1 matching 7 bases. Germline V gives CDR1 SEHNR, CDR2 FQNEAQ (reference sequence). The J segment lost 1 base and the V segment lost 4 bases, leaving 4 bases of the junction unmatched. This CDR3 comprises 14 residues. CDR3 region: CASSSRGLSYEQYF. The CDR3 DNA reads as TGTGCCAGCAGCTCTAGGGGGCTTTCCTACGAGCAGTACTTC.

V is TRBV27 and J is TRBJ2-5, with D possibly being TRBD2 (6 bases). This CDR3 spans 14 amino acids. Germline-derived CDR1 and CDR2 are MNHEY and SMNVEV (reference sequence). Between the trimmed V and J ends, which lost 3 bases and 5 bases, there was a span of 13 bases. The CDR3 nucleotides are TGTGCCAGCAGTTTCAGGACTCGGGGGGAGACCCAGTACTTC. This gives the protein CASSFRTRGETQYF.

The V call is TRBV6-6, the J call TRBJ1-2; TRBD1 agrees at 9 bases. This CDR3 is built from 15 residues. V was clipped by 2 bases and J by 3 bases; unmatched bases: 4. Germline assignment: CDR1 MNHNY and CDR2 SVGAGI (reference sequence). This CDR3 reads CASSYPGQGDYGYTF. The CDR3 DNA follows: TGTGCCAGCAGTTACCCGGGACAGGGAGACTATGGCTACACCTTC.

The V call is TRBV19, the J call TRBJ1-2, with D possibly matching TRBD1 (5 bases). The CDR3 is 10 residues long. Germline V gives CDR1 LNHDA, CDR2 SQIVND (reference sequence). V gave up 9 bases and J gave up 9 bases, with 11 bases separating them. As DNA, the CDR3 is TGTGCCAGCCAGGGCACGAGCTACACCTTC. This gives the protein CASQGTSYTF.

V usage is TRBV11-2 and J usage is TRBJ2-7; D may be TRBD1 (6 bases). CDR1 SGHAT and CDR2 FQNNGV come from the germline V gene. Trimming left V 4 bases short and J 2 bases short, with 9 bases between. The CDR3 is 13 amino acids. In DNA form, the CDR3 reads TGTGCCAGCAGCTACCCAGGGGCCTACGAGCAGTACTTC. This sequence encodes CASSYPGAYEQYF.

The chain combines TRBV9 with TRBJ2-1; 13 nucleotides line up with TRBD2. This CDR3 has 16 amino acids. CDR1 SGDLS and CDR2 YYNGEE come from the germline V gene. V dropped 5 bases and J dropped 7; count of bases not matched to a gene: 9. This chain's CDR3 is CASRRTSGSLPNEQFF. The CDR3 DNA reads as TGTGCCAGCAGAAGGACTAGCGGGAGTCTCCCTAATGAGCAGTTCTTC.

The V call is TRBV9, the J call TRBJ2-2, with 7 bases that match TRBD2. The germline V gene has CDR1 SGDLS and CDR2 YYNGEE. The CDR3 loop spans 12 amino acids. J gave up 6 bases and V 7 bases, and 3 bases lay outside the gene matches. The CDR3 region is CASGTSAGELFF. The CDR3 nucleotides are TGTGCCAGCGGTACTAGCGCCGGGGAGCTGTTTTTT.

The V gene is TRBV5-1, the J gene TRBJ2-7; TRBD1 matches 7 bases. The CDR3 length is 13 residues. Germline lookup yields CDR1 SGHRS and CDR2 YFSETQ. The V segment lost 4 bases and the J segment 4 bases; nucleotides outside the gene matches: 5. CDR3 loop: CASSPGQPYEQYF. CDR3 in DNA: TGCGCCAGCAGCCCGGGACAGCCATACGAGCAGTACTTC.

V gene TRBV2 combines with J gene TRBJ1-1, with D possibly TRBD1 on 5 matching bases. The CDR3 runs 15 residues. Trimming cost V 7 bases and J 1 base, with 16 bases left between them. The V gene's germline CDR1 is SNHLY and CDR2 FYNNEI. CDR3 loop: CASTRGWPRNTEAFF. The CDR3 DNA follows: TGTGCCAGCACCCGGGGGTGGCCCCGGAACACTGAAGCTTTCTTT.

The rearrangement links TRBV2 to TRBJ2-5; 11 nucleotides match TRBD2. The V segment lost 7 bases and the J segment 4 bases; nucleotides outside the gene matches: 8. The CDR3 length is 15 residues. Per the germline V gene, CDR1 is SNHLY and CDR2 is FYNNEI. The CDR3 nucleotides are TGTGCCAGCAAAAACGATCTAGCGGGGGGAGAGACCCAGTACTTC. It is translated as CASKNDLAGGETQYF.

This clone was counted only a few times. The chain has TRBV2 and TRBJ2-7, with D perhaps TRBD2 (5 bases). Germline assignment: CDR1 SNHLY and CDR2 FYNNEI. CDR3 length equals 14 residues. V was clipped by 1 base and J by 3 bases, with 10 bases between them. The CDR3 bases are TGTGCCAGCAGTGAAGGCGGACTTCGCTACGAGCAGTACTTC. Translating gives CASSEGGLRYEQYF.

This chain joins TRBV4-3 and TRBJ1-2; perhaps TRBD1 as D (6 bases). V was pared by 5 bases and J by 4 bases, with 17 bases between. CDR1 is LGHNA, CDR2 YSLEER, per germline. This CDR3 spans 15 amino acids. This CDR3 is CASSAAGAKVYGYTF. In nucleotides, the CDR3 is TGCGCCAGCAGCGCTGCGGGGGCAAAGGTCTATGGCTACACCTTC.

This rearrangement joins TRBV29-1 to TRBJ2-5, with TRBD1 matching over 9 bases. The germline CDR1 and CDR2 sequences are SQVTM and ANQGSEA. The V gene end was trimmed by 8 bases and the J gene end by 3 bases; junction bases not matched to a gene: 7. The CDR3 covers 13 residues. As DNA, the CDR3 is TGCAGCTACAGGGGGCTAGGGGAAGAGACCCAGTACTTC. Its protein product is CSYRGLGEETQYF.

The gene calls are TRBV6-6 and TRBJ2-7, with TRBD2 matching over 10 bases. Looked up from germline, CDR1 is MNHNY and CDR2 is SVGAGI (reference sequence). The CDR3 runs to 14 residues. V gave up 6 bases and J gave up 4 bases; unmatched junction bases: 6. The CDR3 DNA follows: TGTGCCAGCAGATCTAGCGGGAGTCAATACGAGCAGTACTTC. Translating gives CASRSSGSQYEQYF.

The chain joins TRBV7-8 to TRBJ1-1; no definite D call. CDR1 SGHVS and CDR2 FQNEAQ come from the germline V gene. CDR3 length: 17 amino acids. Trimming shortened V by 3 bases and J by 2 bases, and 19 bases separated the two germline ends. CDR3 sequence reads: CASSFRLRPGVNTEAFF. The CDR3 coding sequence is TGTGCCAGCAGCTTTCGCCTGCGTCCCGGGGTTAACACTGAAGCTTTCTTT.

The count of this clone is one. The chain combines TRBV27 with TRBJ1-2; no reliable D call. V lost 2 bases and J lost 3, with 4 bases in between. CDR1 and CDR2 (germline): MNHEY, SMNVEV (reference sequence). The CDR3 spans 12 residues. DNA of the CDR3: TGTGCCAGCAGTTTACCAGACTATGGCTACACCTTC. This encodes CASSLPDYGYTF.

A word on this clone: The sample contains more than one DNA sequence encoding this CDR3. This chain connects TRBV29-1 to TRBJ2-1, with D possibly TRBD2 on 5 matching bases. The length of the CDR3 is 13 residues. Looked up from germline, CDR1 is SQVTM and CDR2 is ANQGSEA. V was cut by 8 bases and J by 5 bases, with 16 bases left in between. The DNA for the CDR3 is TGCAGCACCAGGAGGCGGCAAGACAATGAGCAGTTCTTC. Translation gives CSTRRRQDNEQFF.

The CDR3 here is CASSVGSSGGAQETQYF. CDR3 in DNA: TGTGCCAGCAGCGTAGGCTCGAGCGGGGGGGCCCAAGAGACCCAGTACTTC. The genes are TRBV9 and TRBJ2-5; TRBD2 agrees at 10 bases. The ends lost 0 bases at V and 1 base at J; junction bases unmatched: 6. Germline V CDR1 and CDR2: SGDLS, YYNGEE. The CDR3 is 17 amino acids.

This clone was observed a single time. The chain carries TRBV7-2 and TRBJ1-1, with 7 bases lining up with TRBD1. CDR3 length equals 14 residues. Per germline, CDR1 SGHTA and CDR2 FQGNSA. V gave up 5 bases and J gave up 4 bases; unmatched junction bases: 7. The CDR3 loop is CASSATTGVTEAFF. The CDR3 nucleotides read TGTGCCAGCAGCGCGACTACAGGGGTCACTGAAGCTTTCTTT.

The V gene is TRBV27, the J gene TRBJ2-2, with TRBD2 matching 7 bases. Germline V lookup: CDR1 MNHEY, CDR2 SMNVEV (reference sequence). Trimming took 2 bases from V and 5 from J; bases not matched to a gene: 2. The CDR3 is 14 residues long. The chain's CDR3 is CASSLLGGTGELFF. The DNA for the CDR3 is TGTGCCAGCAGTTTACTGGGGGGGACCGGGGAGCTGTTTTTT.

CDR3 sequence reads: CATSRGRQAGYGYTF. CDR3 DNA sequence: TGTGCCACCAGCAGGGGGAGACAGGCGGGCTATGGCTACACCTTC. The V and J genes are TRBV15 and TRBJ1-2, with D possibly TRBD1 on 6 matching bases. Germline V lookup: CDR1 LNHNV, CDR2 YYDKDF (reference sequence). The CDR3 extends over 15 amino acids. Trimming shortened V by 3 bases and J by 4 bases, and 15 bases separated the two germline ends.

The rearrangement joins TRBV29-1 to TRBJ2-7, with D perhaps TRBD1 (6 bases). V was trimmed by 4 bases and J by 3 bases, leaving 10 bases between them. CDR3 length equals 12 residues. Germline V CDR1 and CDR2: SQVTM, ANQGSEA. The CDR3 DNA is TGCAGCGTTGGAAACAGGGACTACGAGCAGTACTTC. Its translation is CSVGNRDYEQYF.

The genes are TRBV28 and TRBJ1-5; D is possibly TRBD1 (5 bases). V was cut by 2 bases and J by 6 bases, with 11 bases left in between. CDR1 is MDHEN, CDR2 SYDVKM, per germline. The CDR3 has 14 residues. CDR3 nucleotide sequence: TGTGCCAGCAGTTTACCGGGGGTAGTTCAGCCCCAGCATTTT. Translated: CASSLPGVVQPQHF.

The genes are TRBV19 and TRBJ1-4; D unclear. The CDR3 contains 16 residues. V shed 4 bases and J shed 0 bases, with 12 bases lying between them. Germline values: CDR1 LNHDA, CDR2 SQIVND (reference sequence). The CDR3 here is CASSRIGGTTNEKLFF. CDR3 DNA sequence: TGTGCCAGTAGTAGGATTGGCGGTACAACTAATGAAAAACTGTTTTTT.

The chain uses TRBV27 and TRBJ2-7; a possible D gene is TRBD1 (7 bases). From germline, CDR1 is MNHEY and CDR2 SMNVEV (reference sequence). This CDR3 region has 15 residues. V was shortened by 6 bases and J by 0 bases, with 15 bases between the two germline ends. The CDR3 here is CASSEGAGSSYEQYF. The DNA of the CDR3 is TGTGCCAGCAGCGAGGGGGCGGGGTCCTCCTACGAGCAGTACTTC.

This clone was detected only a few times. This chain links TRBV4-3 with TRBJ2-1; 7 positions agree with TRBD2. This CDR3 is built from 19 residues. V shed 0 bases and J 6 bases; nucleotides not matched to a gene: 17. Germline V CDR1 and CDR2: LGHNA, YSLEER. In nucleotides, the CDR3 is TGCGCCAGCAGCCAAGACCTCGGGGGGAACGGGAACCACATCAATGAGCAGTTCTTC. It codes for CASSQDLGGNGNHINEQFF.

V and J are TRBV5-1 and TRBJ2-3; D is undetermined. Germline V lookup: CDR1 SGHRS, CDR2 YFSETQ. The CDR3 is 16 residues long. Trimming took 0 bases from V and 0 from J, leaving 11 bases between them. The CDR3 nucleotides read TGCGCCAGCAGCTTGGCCACAGTCGCTAGCACAGATACGCAGTATTTT. It translates to CASSLATVASTDTQYF.

Remarks on this clone: A junction end diverges from the germline sequence, so it may reflect a read error. The chain carries TRBV7-9 and TRBJ1-2; TRBD1 matches 8 bases. Germline V gene lookup returns CDR1 SEHNR and CDR2 FQNEAQ (reference sequence). This CDR3 has 16 residues. The CDR3 bases are TGTTCCAGCGGAATAACGCCAGGGGGCCCCTTATATGGCTACACCTTC. Translating it yields CSSGITPGGPLYGYTF.